This is a list of T cell receptor beta chains from one sample in a study of regulatory T cells in long-lasting Graves disease. One entry per CDR3 protein, called by TCRdb with MiXCR from the multiplex PCR reads. The sample lists a few hundred thousand distinct CDR3 sequences; 15% were seen once. The data also belong to a second study, concerning T cells in Graves' hyperthyroidism and ophthalmopathy.

Sequencing was performed on peripheral blood mononuclear cells (PBMCs), taken at new diagnosis, from a patient treated with antithyroid drugs. These receptor sequences come from a woman between 40 and 50 years old with Graves disease. Both conserved end residues are part of each CDR3. D genes are given only for firm matches. The size entry is marked missing in some rows and otherwise reads once, few, many or a size class.

D gene: NA; clone size: many; V gene: TRBV7-8; J gene: TRBJ2-2; CDR3 protein: CASNWPSGAGELFF; CDR3 DNA: TGTGCCAGCAACTGGCCTTCAGGGGCCGGGGAGCTGTTTTTT
D gene: TRBD2; clone size: many; V gene: TRBV14; J gene: TRBJ2-2; CDR3 protein: CASSQQLAGTGELFF; CDR3 DNA: TGTGCCAGCAGCCAACAACTAGCGGGCACCGGGGAGCTGTTTTTT
D gene: NA; clone size: NA; V gene: TRBV20-1; J gene: TRBJ2-1; CDR3 protein: CSARGEKGLHNEQFF; CDR3 DNA: TGCAGTGCTAGGGGGGAAAAAGGGCTTCACAATGAGCAGTTCTTC
D gene: NA; clone size: few; V gene: TRBV18; J gene: TRBJ1-3; CDR3 protein: CASSPRDTIYF; CDR3 DNA: TGTGCCAGCTCACCCCGGGACACCATATATTTT
D gene: TRBD1; clone size: few; V gene: TRBV7-9; J gene: TRBJ1-4; CDR3 protein: CASSLARSTGRTNEKLFF; CDR3 DNA: TGTGCCAGCAGCTTAGCCCGCTCGACAGGGCGGACTAATGAAAAACTGTTTTTT
D gene: TRBD2; clone size: few; V gene: TRBV20-1; J gene: TRBJ2-3; CDR3 protein: CSAQTSGGNTDTQYF; CDR3 DNA: TGCAGTGCTCAGACTAGCGGGGGGAACACAGATACGCAGTATTTT
D gene: NA; clone size: many; V gene: TRBV2; J gene: TRBJ2-5; CDR3 protein: CASSEAGGQGAQYF; CDR3 DNA: TGTGCCAGCAGTGAAGCGGGGGGGCAAGGGGCCCAGTACTTC
D gene: TRBD2; clone size: NA; V gene: TRBV15; J gene: TRBJ2-1; CDR3 protein: CATSRDQAGGYNEQFF; CDR3 DNA: TGTGCCACCAGCAGAGATCAGGCGGGAGGGTACAATGAGCAGTTCTTC
D gene: TRBD2; clone size: NA; V gene: TRBV30; J gene: TRBJ2-7; CDR3 protein: CAWSLGLAGEGYEQYF; CDR3 DNA: TGTGCCTGGAGCCTGGGACTAGCGGGAGAAGGCTACGAGCAGTACTTC
D gene: TRBD1; clone size: few; V gene: TRBV4-1; J gene: TRBJ2-7; CDR3 protein: CASSHMDRAFYEQYF; CDR3 DNA: TGCGCCAGCAGCCATATGGACAGGGCCTTCTACGAGCAGTACTTC
D gene: TRBD2; clone size: many; V gene: TRBV20-1; J gene: TRBJ2-5; CDR3 protein: CSAREARTSEFETQYF; CDR3 DNA: TGCAGTGCTAGAGAGGCCCGGACTAGCGAGTTCGAGACCCAGTACTTC
D gene: TRBD2; clone size: many; V gene: TRBV12-3/TRBV12-4; J gene: TRBJ2-1; CDR3 protein: CASSSSLAGANYNEQFF; CDR3 DNA: TGTGCCAGCAGTTCCTCCCTAGCGGGAGCCAACTACAATGAGCAGTTCTTC
D gene: TRBD1; clone size: many; V gene: TRBV2; J gene: TRBJ2-3; CDR3 protein: CASKIQGAATDTQYF; CDR3 DNA: TGTGCCAGCAAGATACAGGGGGCTGCCACAGATACGCAGTATTTT
D gene: NA; clone size: many; V gene: TRBV12-3/TRBV12-4; J gene: TRBJ2-2; CDR3 protein: CASSPAAAGGELFF; CDR3 DNA: TGTGCCAGCAGCCCCGCCGCGGCTGGCGGGGAGCTGTTTTTT
D gene: NA; clone size: many; V gene: TRBV19; J gene: TRBJ1-2; CDR3 protein: CASSIDRGPPYGYTF; CDR3 DNA: TGTGCCAGTAGTATAGATAGGGGACCGCCATATGGCTACACCTTC
D gene: TRBD1; clone size: many; V gene: TRBV2; J gene: TRBJ2-1; CDR3 protein: CASSGQGNEQFF; CDR3 DNA: TGTGCCAGCAGTGGACAGGGGAATGAGCAGTTCTTC
D gene: TRBD1; clone size: many; V gene: TRBV10-3; J gene: TRBJ2-7; CDR3 protein: CAISGGQVSSYEQYF; CDR3 DNA: TGTGCCATCAGTGGGGGACAGGTTAGCTCCTACGAGCAGTACTTC
D gene: TRBD2; clone size: few; V gene: TRBV5-1; J gene: TRBJ2-5; CDR3 protein: CASSLARTSGSPRKTQYF; CDR3 DNA: TGCGCCAGCAGCCTGGCTAGGACTAGCGGGAGCCCCCGGAAGACCCAGTACTTC
D gene: TRBD1; clone size: NA; V gene: TRBV27; J gene: TRBJ2-3; CDR3 protein: CASSRQGETDTQYF; CDR3 DNA: TGTGCCAGCAGTAGACAGGGGGAGACAGATACGCAGTATTTT
D gene: NA; clone size: few; V gene: TRBV11-3; J gene: TRBJ2-1; CDR3 protein: CASSIHRNEQFF; CDR3 DNA: TGTGCCAGCAGCATCCACAGAAATGAGCAGTTCTTC
D gene: TRBD1; clone size: many; V gene: TRBV11-3; J gene: TRBJ1-1; CDR3 protein: CASSTRTGPTEAFF; CDR3 DNA: TGTGCCAGCAGCACCCGGACAGGGCCCACTGAAGCTTTCTTT
D gene: TRBD1; clone size: many; V gene: TRBV11-2; J gene: TRBJ1-2; CDR3 protein: CASSSLRGQNYGYTF; CDR3 DNA: TGTGCCAGCAGCTCCCTCAGGGGGCAGAACTATGGCTACACCTTC
D gene: TRBD2; clone size: NA; V gene: TRBV5-4; J gene: TRBJ2-5; CDR3 protein: CASSWERTSGRARETQYF; CDR3 DNA: TGTGCCAGCAGCTGGGAACGGACTAGCGGGAGGGCCAGGGAGACCCAGTACTTC
D gene: NA; clone size: many; V gene: TRBV27; J gene: TRBJ1-5; CDR3 protein: CASSSLRGNQPQHF; CDR3 DNA: TGTGCCAGCAGTTCCCTCAGGGGCAATCAGCCCCAGCATTTT
D gene: NA; clone size: many; V gene: TRBV28; J gene: TRBJ2-2; CDR3 protein: CASRRTRPPGELFF; CDR3 DNA: TGTGCCAGCAGACGCACACGACCTCCCGGGGAGCTGTTTTTT